This T cell receptor (beta chain) was recovered during a study of shared clonotypes between healthy human individuals. In the study overall: Each donor contributed plates that comprised three CD4 naive, three CD4 memory, two CD8 naive and one CD8 memory.

A note on this clone: Its antigen remains unknown.

Data came from immunoSEQ multiplex PCR; TCRdb stores just in-frame clones and leaves some out. Of about 1.5 million clones detected, approximately 98% appear once; the ten largest clones hold roughly 0.45%. Study outcomes and limitations: Memory subsets had estimated richness that was generally smaller than that of naive subsets.

The CDR3 consists of 17 residues. The ends lost 4 bases at V and 2 bases at J; junction bases unmatched: 11. Looked up from germline, CDR1 is SGHRS and CDR2 is YFSETQ. The rearrangement links TRBV5-1 to TRBJ1-2; TRBD1 matches 10 bases. Sequenced sample: naive CD4+ T cells sorted from blood. Specified subset: CD45RA+ positively selected. The TCR was taken from a man younger than 45 in good health. CDR3 amino acids: CASSGAGTGEGNYGYTF. In nucleotides, the CDR3 is TGCGCCAGCAGCGGCGCCGGGACAGGGGAAGGGAACTATGGCTACACCTTC.